The sequence of this T cell receptor (beta chain) was determined in a study of T-cell memory formation after mild COVID-19. This clonotype was seen many times. The germline gives CDR1 MDHEN, CDR2 SYDVKM. J was trimmed by 4 bases and V by 6 bases; bases with no gene match: 8. The length of the CDR3 is 15 residues. Each CDR3 protein gets one entry after TCRdb re-called the 5' RACE reads with MiXCR. The table includes some 320,000 distinct CDR3 sequences, about 16% detected once. V is TRBV28 and J is TRBJ2-7; 11 bases line up with TRBD1. The sample comprised PBMCs or a T cell subset sorted from them (not recorded which). This clonotype was obtained from a man between 18 and 29 years old who had mild COVID-19 (a few samples of this study predate the infection). Cell type and time point are not known. The CDR3 loop is CASRPEGQGVYEQYV. The CDR3 nucleotides read TGTGCCAGCAGACCTGAGGGACAGGGGGTTTACGAGCAGTACGTC.